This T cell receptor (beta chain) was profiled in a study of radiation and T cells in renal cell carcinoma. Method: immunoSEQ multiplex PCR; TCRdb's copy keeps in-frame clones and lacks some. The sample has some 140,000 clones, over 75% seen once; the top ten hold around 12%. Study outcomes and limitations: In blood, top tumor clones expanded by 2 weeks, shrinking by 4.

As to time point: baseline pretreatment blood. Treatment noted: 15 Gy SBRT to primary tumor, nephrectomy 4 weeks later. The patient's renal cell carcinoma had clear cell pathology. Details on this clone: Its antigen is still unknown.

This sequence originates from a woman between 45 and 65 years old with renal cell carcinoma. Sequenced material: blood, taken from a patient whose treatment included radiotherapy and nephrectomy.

CDR3 sequence (DNA): TGTGCCAGCAGCCGTACTTCGGCCGGGACCGCGGTGGGCGAGCAGTACTTC. Amino acids: CASSRTSAGTAVGEQYF. The chain combines TRBV7-8 with TRBJ2-7; D tentatively fits TRBD1 or TRBD2 (5 bases each). The V end was cut by 5 bases, the J end by 6 bases, with 26 bases between. The CDR3 totals 17 residues. Germline V gene sequence: CDR1 SGHVS, CDR2 FQNEAQ.